The 26 T cell receptor beta chains below were found in one sample sequenced in a study of T cells in Graves' hyperthyroidism and ophthalmopathy. TCR beta CDR3 sequences were amplified from RNA transcripts. The HTBI primer set served for first-round RT-PCR of the TCR CDR3. TCRdb re-derived calls from the multiplex PCR reads in MiXCR, one entry per CDR3 protein. The table lists hundreds of thousands of distinct CDR3 sequences, approximately 15% of them singletons, with 11% to 15% in the top ten. The sequencing sample was made of blood. The receptors here all came from a woman aged 40 to 50 with Graves' hyperthyroidism.

In its sample, this clonotype was seen a few times. As DNA, the CDR3 is TGTGCCAGCAGTTTCGGGGGCGGGAGAACTGAAGCTTTCTTT. Its translation is CASSFGGGRTEAFF. The rearrangement joins TRBV28 to TRBJ1-1, with D possibly TRBD1 on 6 matching bases. Germline V CDR1 and CDR2: MDHEN, SYDVKM. V lost 3 bases to trimming and J lost 5 bases, with 13 bases between them. The CDR3 totals 14 residues.

This CDR3 is CASGEAFSPANYGYTF. The DNA of the CDR3 is TGTGCCAGCGGCGAAGCGTTTTCCCCAGCTAACTATGGCTACACCTTC. The chain couples TRBV5-5 to TRBJ1-2; D call uncertain. Germline CDR1 is SGHKS and CDR2 is YYEKEE (reference sequence). This CDR3 contains 16 residues. V was clipped by 7 bases and J by 0 bases, with 19 bases between them.

This clonotype was seen repeatedly, ten times or more. The chain employs TRBV27 and TRBJ2-7, with D possibly matching TRBD2 (6 bases). Germline CDR1 and CDR2: MNHEY and SMNVEV (reference sequence). The CDR3 consists of 15 residues. The ends were cut back, 5 bases at V and 7 bases at J, with 21 bases in the middle. The CDR3 spells CASSLTRDSFEEQYF. CDR3 DNA sequence: TGTGCCAGCAGTCTTACGAGGGACTCGTTTGAGGAGCAGTACTTC.

This clonotype was picked up many times. V gene TRBV18 combines with J gene TRBJ2-4; possibly TRBD1 for D (6 bases). V lost 3 bases to trimming and J lost 3 bases, with 18 bases between them. Germline V lookup: CDR1 KGHSH, CDR2 LQKENI. CDR3 length equals 17 residues. The CDR3 sequence is CASSPDGQTRDKNIQYF. CDR3 DNA: TGTGCCAGCTCACCCGACGGACAGACCCGTGACAAAAACATTCAGTACTTC.

This clonotype was found a few times. The chain joins TRBV9 to TRBJ2-2; 9 nucleotides agree with TRBD1. CDR1 and CDR2 (germline): SGDLS, YYNGEE. The CDR3 length is 15 residues. V shed 4 bases and J 7 bases; nucleotides not matched to a gene: 8. The CDR3 bases are TGTGCCAGCAGCCCGACAGGGGGATTTGTCGGGGAGCTGTTTTTT. Protein: CASSPTGGFVGELFF.

This clonotype came up a few times. V usage is TRBV6-2 or TRBV6-3 and J usage is TRBJ2-1; 7 positions agree with TRBD2. This CDR3 has 17 amino acids. The trim removed 7 bases at V and 9 bases at J, leaving 21 bases unmatched. Germline CDR1 and CDR2: MNHEY and SVGEGT. CDR3: CASTFAEASGWGGEQFF. The CDR3 DNA follows: TGTGCCAGCACCTTCGCCGAGGCTAGCGGCTGGGGGGGTGAGCAGTTCTTC.

Points on this clonotype: A read error may explain this, as a much larger clone is one base away. The J gene is TRBJ2-5, the V gene TRBV10-3, with D perhaps matching TRBD1 or TRBD2 (5 bases each). Per the germline V gene, CDR1 is ENHRY and CDR2 is SYGVKD. This CDR3 contains 14 residues. Trimming left V 10 bases short and J 2 bases short, with 17 bases between. The CDR3 coding sequence is TGTGCCACCCGGGGCGCGTCCCAACAAGAGACCCAGTACTTC. Translated: CATRGASQQETQYF.

This clonotype appeared many times. The chain recombines TRBV18 with TRBJ2-3; tentatively, D is TRBD1 (6 bases). CDR1 is KGHSH and CDR2 is LQKENI in the germline V gene. Trimming removed 4 bases from V and 3 bases from J, with 8 bases in between. The CDR3 spans 13 residues. The CDR3 is CASSRDTTDTQYF. As DNA, the CDR3 is TGTGCCAGCTCACGGGACACAACAGATACGCAGTATTTT.

J is TRBJ1-4 and V is TRBV19; D ambiguous. Between the trimmed V and J ends, which lost 3 bases and 7 bases, there was a span of 15 bases. CDR1 is LNHDA, CDR2 SQIVND, per germline (reference sequence). The length of the CDR3 is 15 residues. In DNA, the CDR3 is TGTGCCAGTAGTATTGAGCTGAAATCGGTTGAAAAACTGTTTTTT. As protein: CASSIELKSVEKLFF.

The table lists this clonotype with a few counts. This chain connects TRBV6-1 to TRBJ1-1; perhaps TRBD1 as D (5 bases). This CDR3 comprises 15 residues. Looked up from germline, CDR1 is MNHNS and CDR2 is SASEGT. The CDR3 region is CAVANRAGLNTEAFF. DNA for the CDR3: TGTGCTGTCGCTAACCGGGCAGGGCTGAACACTGAAGCTTTCTTT.

This clonotype was counted at least ten times. The V call is TRBV28, the J call TRBJ2-1; D remains ambiguous. The CDR3 is made up of 12 amino acids. CDR1 is MDHEN and CDR2 is SYDVKM in the germline V gene. The germline V and J ends were trimmed by 6 bases and 5 bases, with 8 bases remaining between them. The CDR3 sequence: CASRKAHNEQFF. DNA for the CDR3: TGTGCCAGCAGAAAAGCACACAATGAGCAGTTCTTC.

This clonotype was seen more than once but under ten times. The rearrangement links TRBV27 to TRBJ1-2; no clear D. Trimming left V 5 bases short and J 4 bases short, with 8 bases between. The CDR3 contains 12 residues. Germline V gene lookup returns CDR1 MNHEY and CDR2 SMNVEV (reference sequence). The CDR3 DNA reads TGTGCCAGCAGTAAGCCAGGCTATGGCTACACCTTC. Its translation: CASSKPGYGYTF.

This clonotype appeared many times. This chain uses TRBV28 with TRBJ2-1, with 11 bases aligning to TRBD2. Trimming at V came to 4 bases and at J to 4 bases, leaving 3 bases not matched to a gene. Germline CDR1 and CDR2: MDHEN and SYDVKM. This CDR3 has 15 amino acids. The CDR3 sequence: CASSWLAGGYNEQFF. The DNA for the CDR3 is TGTGCCAGCAGTTGGCTAGCGGGGGGTTACAATGAGCAGTTCTTC.

The table lists this clonotype with a few counts. The chain has TRBV19 and TRBJ2-7, with D hard to call. Germline CDR1 and CDR2: LNHDA and SQIVND (reference sequence). The CDR3 has 13 residues. The germline V and J ends were trimmed by 3 bases and 1 base, with 7 bases remaining between them. The CDR3 DNA follows: TGTGCCAGTAGTATTCTACCGTCCTACGAGCAGTACTTC. This encodes CASSILPSYEQYF.

The CDR3 DNA reads TGTGCCTGGGGGCGGGACTCGGTCGGAAACACCATATATTTT. It translates to CAWGRDSVGNTIYF. V is TRBV30 and J is TRBJ1-3; perhaps TRBD1 as D (5 bases). Germline V gene data show CDR1 as GTSNPN and CDR2 as SVGIG (reference sequence). CDR3 length equals 14 residues. The germline V and J ends were trimmed by 5 bases and 4 bases, with 15 bases remaining between them.

The rearrangement joins TRBV14 to TRBJ1-2, with D tentatively TRBD1 (5 bases). V was pared by 7 bases and J by 2 bases, with 14 bases between. CDR3 length: 14 amino acids. Germline V lookup: CDR1 SGHDN, CDR2 FVKESK. The DNA of the CDR3 is TGTGCCAGCACCCGAGGGAACAGGAACTATGGCTACACCTTC. The encoded protein is CASTRGNRNYGYTF.

The chain combines TRBV6-5 with TRBJ1-3; TRBD1 might be the D (5 bases). The CDR3 contains 16 residues. V was trimmed by 2 bases and J by 0 bases, leaving 11 bases between them. Germline CDR1 is MNHEY and CDR2 is SVGAGI. CDR3 coding DNA: TGTGCCAGCAGTTACCGGGACGACCCCTCTGGAAACACCATATATTTT. Protein product: CASSYRDDPSGNTIYF.

This clonotype has a count of ten or more. The V call is TRBV7-8, the J call TRBJ2-3; weak D call: TRBD2 (5 bases). V was cut by 6 bases and J by 2 bases, with 15 bases left in between. The CDR3 extends over 15 amino acids. Germline V gene data show CDR1 as SGHVS and CDR2 as FQNEAQ. This chain's CDR3 is CASRSTRSPTDTQYF. CDR3 bases: TGTGCCAGCAGGTCAACTAGGAGCCCCACAGATACGCAGTATTTT.

This clonotype was seen ten or more times. The chain links TRBV24-1 to TRBJ1-2; 8 positions agree with TRBD1. Germline V gives CDR1 KGHDR, CDR2 SFDVKD. CDR3 length: 14 amino acids. After removal of 3 bases from V and 6 bases from J, the junction contained 5 bases not matched to a gene. The CDR3 DNA reads TGTGCCACCAGTGATCCCGGACAGGGAGATGGCTACACCTTC. It codes for CATSDPGQGDGYTF.

This clonotype was detected ten times or more. V usage is TRBV12-3 or TRBV12-4 and J usage is TRBJ2-1; 10 bases align to TRBD1. Unmatched junction bases numbered 7, after V lost 7 bases and J lost 4 bases. The CDR3 sequence is 15 residues long. The CDR3 reads CASTWRGQGYNEQFF. CDR3 DNA sequence: TGTGCCAGCACCTGGCGGGGACAGGGGTACAATGAGCAGTTCTTC.

Points on this clonotype: Since no conserved phenylalanine or tryptophan closes the CDR3, a read error is the likely cause. V is TRBV13 and J is TRBJ2-7, with 7 bases lining up with TRBD1. The length of the CDR3 is 17 residues. The V gene end was trimmed by 4 bases and the J gene end by 4 bases; junction bases not matched to a gene: 16. The V gene's germline CDR1 is PRHDT and CDR2 FYEKMQ (reference sequence). The CDR3 protein is CASSSPVGDSGRYEQYL. The CDR3 DNA is TGTGCCAGCAGCTCGCCGGTAGGGGACAGCGGACGATACGAGCAGTACCTC.

This clonotype was recorded a few times. The chain recombines TRBV6-1 with TRBJ2-7, with 7 bases matching TRBD2. The germline V gene encodes CDR1 MNHNS and CDR2 SASEGT. V was pared by 2 bases and J by 5 bases, with 6 bases of the junction left unmatched. There are 14 residues in the CDR3. The CDR3 sequence: CASSELGGNNEQYF. CDR3 bases: TGTGCCAGCAGTGAACTGGGGGGGAACAACGAGCAGTACTTC.

This clonotype was counted ten times or more. The chain employs TRBV13 and TRBJ1-4, with D tentatively TRBD1 (6 bases). This CDR3 has 14 amino acids. Per the germline V gene, CDR1 is PRHDT and CDR2 is FYEKMQ (reference sequence). Trimming shortened V by 5 bases and J by 7 bases, and 14 bases separated the two germline ends. The CDR3 DNA is TGTGCCAGCAGCGACCCGGGACATCCTGAAAAACTGTTTTTT. It encodes CASSDPGHPEKLFF.

The V call is TRBV19, the J call TRBJ2-6; D is ambiguous. Germline V gene data show CDR1 as LNHDA and CDR2 as SQIVND (reference sequence). This CDR3 contains 15 residues. Trimming took 3 bases from V and 3 from J, leaving 9 bases between them. Here the CDR3 reads CASSMTDFGANVLTF. CDR3 in DNA: TGTGCCAGTAGTATGACGGATTTTGGGGCCAACGTCCTGACTTTC.

This clonotype showed up just a few times. The chain has TRBV6-1 and TRBJ2-5, with 14 nucleotides matching TRBD2. CDR3 length: 17 amino acids. The J segment lost 4 bases and the V segment lost 5 bases, leaving 9 bases of the junction unmatched. Germline V lookup: CDR1 MNHNS, CDR2 SASEGT. The CDR3: CASSRYPGTSGRETQYF. The CDR3 nucleotides read TGTGCCAGCAGTAGATACCCCGGGACTAGCGGGAGAGAGACCCAGTACTTC.

The chain has TRBV4-1 and TRBJ2-2; the D is unclear. Looked up from germline, CDR1 is MGHRA and CDR2 is YSYEKL. The CDR3 has 13 amino acids. Between the trimmed V and J ends, which lost 4 bases and 5 bases, there was a span of 8 bases. The chain's CDR3 is CASSPMGTGELFF. The CDR3 DNA sequence: TGCGCCAGCAGCCCCATGGGGACCGGGGAGCTGTTTTTT.